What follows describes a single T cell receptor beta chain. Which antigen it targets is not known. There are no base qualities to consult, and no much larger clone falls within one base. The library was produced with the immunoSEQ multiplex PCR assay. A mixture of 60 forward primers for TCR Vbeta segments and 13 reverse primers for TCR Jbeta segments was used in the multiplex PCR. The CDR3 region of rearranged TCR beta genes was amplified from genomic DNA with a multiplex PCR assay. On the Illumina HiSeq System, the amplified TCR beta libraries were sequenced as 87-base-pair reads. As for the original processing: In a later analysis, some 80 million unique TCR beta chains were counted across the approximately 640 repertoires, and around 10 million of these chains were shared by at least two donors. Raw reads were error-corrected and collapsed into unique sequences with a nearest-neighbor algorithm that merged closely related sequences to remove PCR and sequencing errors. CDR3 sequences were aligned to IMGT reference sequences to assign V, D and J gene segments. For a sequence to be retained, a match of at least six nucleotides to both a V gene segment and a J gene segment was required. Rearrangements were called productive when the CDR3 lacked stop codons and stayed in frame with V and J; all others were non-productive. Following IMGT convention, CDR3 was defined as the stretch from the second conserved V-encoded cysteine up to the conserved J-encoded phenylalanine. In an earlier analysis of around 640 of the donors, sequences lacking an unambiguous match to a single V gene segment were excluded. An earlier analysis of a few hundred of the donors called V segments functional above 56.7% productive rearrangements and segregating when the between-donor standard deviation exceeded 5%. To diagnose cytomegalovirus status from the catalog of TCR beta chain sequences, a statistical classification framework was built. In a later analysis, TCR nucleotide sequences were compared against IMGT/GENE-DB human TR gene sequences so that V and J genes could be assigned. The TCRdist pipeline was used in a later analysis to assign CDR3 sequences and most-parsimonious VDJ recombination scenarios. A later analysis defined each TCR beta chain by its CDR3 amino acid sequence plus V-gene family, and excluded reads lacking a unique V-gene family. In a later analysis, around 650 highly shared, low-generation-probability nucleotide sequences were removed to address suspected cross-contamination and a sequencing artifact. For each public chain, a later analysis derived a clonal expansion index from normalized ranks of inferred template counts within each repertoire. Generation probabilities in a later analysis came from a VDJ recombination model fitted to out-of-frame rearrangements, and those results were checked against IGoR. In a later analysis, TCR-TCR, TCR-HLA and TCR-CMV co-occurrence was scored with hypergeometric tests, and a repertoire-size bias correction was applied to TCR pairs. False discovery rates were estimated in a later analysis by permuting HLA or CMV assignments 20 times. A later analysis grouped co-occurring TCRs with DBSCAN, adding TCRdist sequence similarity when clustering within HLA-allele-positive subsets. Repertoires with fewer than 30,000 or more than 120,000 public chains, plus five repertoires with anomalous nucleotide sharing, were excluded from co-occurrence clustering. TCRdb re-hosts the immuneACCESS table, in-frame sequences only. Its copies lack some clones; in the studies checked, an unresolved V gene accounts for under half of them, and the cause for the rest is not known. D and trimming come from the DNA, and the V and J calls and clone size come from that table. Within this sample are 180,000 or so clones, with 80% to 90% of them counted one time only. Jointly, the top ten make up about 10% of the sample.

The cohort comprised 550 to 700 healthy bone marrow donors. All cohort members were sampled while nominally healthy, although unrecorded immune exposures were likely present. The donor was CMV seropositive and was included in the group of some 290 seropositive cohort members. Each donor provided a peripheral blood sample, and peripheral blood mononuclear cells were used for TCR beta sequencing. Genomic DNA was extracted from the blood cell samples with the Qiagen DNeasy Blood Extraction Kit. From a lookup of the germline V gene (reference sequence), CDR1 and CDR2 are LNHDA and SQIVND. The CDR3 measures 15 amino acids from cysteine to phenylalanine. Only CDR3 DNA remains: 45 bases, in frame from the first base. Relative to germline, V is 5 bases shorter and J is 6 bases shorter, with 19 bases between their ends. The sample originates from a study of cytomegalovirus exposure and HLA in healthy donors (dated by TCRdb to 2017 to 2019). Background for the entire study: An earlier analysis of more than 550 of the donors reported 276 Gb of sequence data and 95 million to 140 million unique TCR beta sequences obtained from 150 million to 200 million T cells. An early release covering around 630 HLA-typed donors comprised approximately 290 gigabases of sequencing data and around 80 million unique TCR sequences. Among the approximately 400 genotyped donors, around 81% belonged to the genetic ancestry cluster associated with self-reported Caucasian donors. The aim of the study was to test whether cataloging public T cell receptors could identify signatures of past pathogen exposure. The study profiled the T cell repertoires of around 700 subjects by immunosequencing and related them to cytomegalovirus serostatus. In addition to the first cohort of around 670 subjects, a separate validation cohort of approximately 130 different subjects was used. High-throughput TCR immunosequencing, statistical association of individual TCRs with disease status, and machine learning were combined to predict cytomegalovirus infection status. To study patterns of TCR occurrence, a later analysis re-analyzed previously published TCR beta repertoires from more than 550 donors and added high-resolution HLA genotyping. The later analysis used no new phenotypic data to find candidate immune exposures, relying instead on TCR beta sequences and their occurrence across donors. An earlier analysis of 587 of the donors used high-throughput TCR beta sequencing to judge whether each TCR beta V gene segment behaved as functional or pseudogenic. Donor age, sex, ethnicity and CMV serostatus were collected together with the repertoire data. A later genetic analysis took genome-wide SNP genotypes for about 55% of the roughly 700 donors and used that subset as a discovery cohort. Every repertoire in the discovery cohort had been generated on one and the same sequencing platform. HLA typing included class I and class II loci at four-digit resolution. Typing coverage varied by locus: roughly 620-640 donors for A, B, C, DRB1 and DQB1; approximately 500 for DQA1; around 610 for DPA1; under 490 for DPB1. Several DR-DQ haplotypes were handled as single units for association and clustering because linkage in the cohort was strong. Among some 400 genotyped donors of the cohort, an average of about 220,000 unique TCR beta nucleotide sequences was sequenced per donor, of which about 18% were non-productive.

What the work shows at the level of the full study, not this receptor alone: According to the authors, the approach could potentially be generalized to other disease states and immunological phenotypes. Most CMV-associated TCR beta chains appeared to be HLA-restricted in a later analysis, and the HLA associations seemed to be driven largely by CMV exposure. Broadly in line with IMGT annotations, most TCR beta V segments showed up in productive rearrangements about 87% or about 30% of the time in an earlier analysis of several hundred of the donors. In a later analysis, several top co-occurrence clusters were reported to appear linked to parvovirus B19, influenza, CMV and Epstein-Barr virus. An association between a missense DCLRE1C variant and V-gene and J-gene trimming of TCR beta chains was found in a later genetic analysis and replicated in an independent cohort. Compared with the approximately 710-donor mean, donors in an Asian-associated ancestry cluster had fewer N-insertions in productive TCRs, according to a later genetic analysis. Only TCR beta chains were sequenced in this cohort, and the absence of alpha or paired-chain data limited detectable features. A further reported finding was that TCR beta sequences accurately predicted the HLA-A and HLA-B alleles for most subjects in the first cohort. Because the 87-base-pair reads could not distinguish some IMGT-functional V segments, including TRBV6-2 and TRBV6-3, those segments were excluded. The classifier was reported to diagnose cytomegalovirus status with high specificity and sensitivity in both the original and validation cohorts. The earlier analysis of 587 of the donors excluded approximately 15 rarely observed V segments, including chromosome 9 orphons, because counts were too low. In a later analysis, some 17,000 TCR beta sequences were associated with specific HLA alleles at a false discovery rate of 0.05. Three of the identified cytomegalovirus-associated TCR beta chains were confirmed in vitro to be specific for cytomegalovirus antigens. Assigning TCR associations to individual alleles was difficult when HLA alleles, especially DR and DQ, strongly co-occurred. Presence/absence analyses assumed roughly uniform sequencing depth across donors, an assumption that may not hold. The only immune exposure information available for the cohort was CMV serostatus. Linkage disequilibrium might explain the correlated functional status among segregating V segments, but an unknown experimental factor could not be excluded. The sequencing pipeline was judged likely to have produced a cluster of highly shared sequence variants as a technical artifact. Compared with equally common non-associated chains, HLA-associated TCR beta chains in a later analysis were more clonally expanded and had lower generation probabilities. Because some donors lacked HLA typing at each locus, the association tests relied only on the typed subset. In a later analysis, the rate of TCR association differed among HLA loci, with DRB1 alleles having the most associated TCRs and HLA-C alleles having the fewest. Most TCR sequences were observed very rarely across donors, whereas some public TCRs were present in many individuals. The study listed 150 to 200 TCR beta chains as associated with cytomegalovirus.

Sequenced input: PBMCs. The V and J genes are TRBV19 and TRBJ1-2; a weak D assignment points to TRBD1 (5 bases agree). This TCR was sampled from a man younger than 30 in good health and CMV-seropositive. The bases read TGTGCCAGTAGTGCCGGGGGTACGGTACGGAATGGCTACACCTTC. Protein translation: CASSAGGTVRNGYTF. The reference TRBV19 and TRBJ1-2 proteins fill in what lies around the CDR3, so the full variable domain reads DGGITQSPKYLFRKEGQNVTLSCEQNLNHDAMYWYRQDPGQGLRLIYYSQIVNDFQKGDIAEGYSVSREKKESFPLTVTSAQKNPTAFYLCASSAGGTVRNGYTFGSGTRLTVV.